This T cell receptor beta chain was captured in a study of OX40 agonist ivuxolimab in advanced cancers. Overall study context: Of the participants, approximately 38% had some prior anti-PD-1, anti-PD-L1 or anti-CTLA-4 therapy, which was allowed. Three patients, one with hepatocellular carcinoma and two with cutaneous melanoma, responded partially.

V dropped 0 bases and J dropped 1 base, with 4 bases sitting between them. Germline loops: CDR1 SGHRS, CDR2 YFSETQ. The CDR3 spans 14 residues. As to this clone: Its antigen is unidentified.

Produced via immunoSEQ multiplex PCR; TCRdb's table is partial and in-frame only. The table has some 35,000 clones, more than 75% seen once. Findings and limits, study-wide: Certain nonresponders likewise exhibited a low normalized T-cell clonal expansion. Expanded clones were, on average, more numerous among CD8+ T cells than CD4+.

The sequencing here drew on CD4+ or CD8+ T cells sorted from blood, taken in a trial of the OX40 agonist ivuxolimab. This chain links TRBV5-1 with TRBJ2-2; D is undetermined. The TCR sequence derives from an adult with an advanced solid tumor such as melanoma, head and neck, liver or kidney cancer. DNA of the CDR3: TGCGCCAGCAGCTTGGCACGGAACACCGGGGAGCTGTTTTTT. This gives the protein CASSLARNTGELFF.